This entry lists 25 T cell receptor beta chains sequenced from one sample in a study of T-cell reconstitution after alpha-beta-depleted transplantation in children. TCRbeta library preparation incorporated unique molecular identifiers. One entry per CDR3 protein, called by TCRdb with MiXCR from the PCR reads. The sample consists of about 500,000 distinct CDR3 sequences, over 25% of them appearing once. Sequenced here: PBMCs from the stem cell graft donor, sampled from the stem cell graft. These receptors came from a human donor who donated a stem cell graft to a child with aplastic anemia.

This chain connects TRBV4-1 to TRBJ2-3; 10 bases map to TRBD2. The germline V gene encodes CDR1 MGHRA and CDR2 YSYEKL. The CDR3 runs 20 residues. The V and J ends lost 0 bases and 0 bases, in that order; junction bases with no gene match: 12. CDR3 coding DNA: TGCGCCAGCAGCCAAGATCCTGTAGGGACTAGCGACCCCAGCACAGATACGCAGTATTTT. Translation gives CASSQDPVGTSDPSTDTQYF.

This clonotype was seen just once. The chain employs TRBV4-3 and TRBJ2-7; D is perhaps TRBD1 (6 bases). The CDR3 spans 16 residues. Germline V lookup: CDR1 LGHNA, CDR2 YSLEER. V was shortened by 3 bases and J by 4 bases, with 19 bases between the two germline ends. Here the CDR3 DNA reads TGCGCCAGCAGCCAGCCCGGGACACAGAAGGTGTACGAGCAGTACGTC. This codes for CASSQPGTQKVYEQYV.

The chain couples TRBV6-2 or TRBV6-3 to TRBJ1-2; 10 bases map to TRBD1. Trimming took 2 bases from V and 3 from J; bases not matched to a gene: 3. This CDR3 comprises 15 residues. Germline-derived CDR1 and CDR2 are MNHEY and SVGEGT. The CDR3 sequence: CASSYAGQGHYGYTF. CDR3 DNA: TGTGCCAGCAGTTACGCGGGACAGGGGCACTATGGCTACACCTTC.

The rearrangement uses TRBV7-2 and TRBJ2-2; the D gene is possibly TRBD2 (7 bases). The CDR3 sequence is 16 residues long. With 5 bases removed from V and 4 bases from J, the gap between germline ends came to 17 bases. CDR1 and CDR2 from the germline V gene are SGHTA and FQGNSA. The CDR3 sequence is CASSPGASGGTGELFF. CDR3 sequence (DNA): TGTGCCAGCAGCCCAGGGGCATCGGGGGGCACCGGGGAGCTGTTTTTT.

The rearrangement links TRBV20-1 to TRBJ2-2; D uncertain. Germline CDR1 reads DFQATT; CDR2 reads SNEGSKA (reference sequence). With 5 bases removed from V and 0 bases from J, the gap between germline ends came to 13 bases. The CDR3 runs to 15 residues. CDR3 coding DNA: TGCAGTGCTCTTCGCGTCCTCCCGAACACCGGGGAGCTGTTTTTT. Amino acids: CSALRVLPNTGELFF.

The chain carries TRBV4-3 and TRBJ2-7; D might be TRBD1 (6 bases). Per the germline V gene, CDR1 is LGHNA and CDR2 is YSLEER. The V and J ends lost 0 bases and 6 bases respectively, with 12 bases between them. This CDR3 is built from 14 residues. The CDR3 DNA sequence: TGCGCCAGCAGCCAAGAGTATGGGGGCAGCGAGCAGTACTTC. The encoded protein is CASSQEYGGSEQYF.

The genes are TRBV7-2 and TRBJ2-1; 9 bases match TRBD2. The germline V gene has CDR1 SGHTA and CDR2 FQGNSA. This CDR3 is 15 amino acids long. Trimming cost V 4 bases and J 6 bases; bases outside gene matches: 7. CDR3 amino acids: CASSSGGSGSNEQFF. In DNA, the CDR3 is TGTGCCAGCAGCTCCGGTGGTAGCGGGAGCAATGAGCAGTTCTTC.

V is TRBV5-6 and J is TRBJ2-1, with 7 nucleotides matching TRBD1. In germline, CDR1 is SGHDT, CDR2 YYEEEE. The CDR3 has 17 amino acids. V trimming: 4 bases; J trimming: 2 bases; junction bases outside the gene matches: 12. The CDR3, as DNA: TGTGCCAGCAGCGGGTCTATTTCCGGGACAGCCTACAATGAGCAGTTCTTC. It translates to CASSGSISGTAYNEQFF.

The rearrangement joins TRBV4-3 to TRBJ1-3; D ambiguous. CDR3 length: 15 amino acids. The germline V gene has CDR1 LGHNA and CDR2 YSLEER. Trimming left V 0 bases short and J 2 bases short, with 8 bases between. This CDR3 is CASSQEWATGNTIYF. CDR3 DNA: TGCGCCAGCAGCCAAGAATGGGCGACTGGAAACACCATATATTTT.

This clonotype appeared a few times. The CDR3 is CSLFESTEAFF. The CDR3 bases are TGCAGCCTTTTTGAGAGCACTGAAGCTTTCTTT. The chain couples TRBV29-1 to TRBJ1-1; no definite D call. The CDR3 spans 11 residues. CDR1 SQVTM and CDR2 ANQGSEA come from the germline V gene. The V and J ends lost 8 bases and 4 bases respectively, with 11 bases between them.

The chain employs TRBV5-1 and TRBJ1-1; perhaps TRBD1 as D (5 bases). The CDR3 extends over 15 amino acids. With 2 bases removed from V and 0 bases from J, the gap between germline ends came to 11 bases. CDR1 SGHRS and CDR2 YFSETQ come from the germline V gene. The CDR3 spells CASSFGAGMNTEAFF. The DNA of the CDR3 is TGCGCCAGCAGCTTCGGGGCTGGGATGAACACTGAAGCTTTCTTT.

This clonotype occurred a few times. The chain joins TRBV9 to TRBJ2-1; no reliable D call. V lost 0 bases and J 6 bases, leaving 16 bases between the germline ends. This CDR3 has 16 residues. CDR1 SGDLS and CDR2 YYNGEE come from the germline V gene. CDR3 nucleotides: TGTGCCAGCAGCGTAGTGGACCCCCTGAATGGCAATGAGCAGTTCTTC. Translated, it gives CASSVVDPLNGNEQFF.

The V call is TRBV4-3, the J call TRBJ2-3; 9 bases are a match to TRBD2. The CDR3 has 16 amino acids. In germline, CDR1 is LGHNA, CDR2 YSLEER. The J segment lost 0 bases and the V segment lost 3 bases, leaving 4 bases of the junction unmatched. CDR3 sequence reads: CASSQISGRSTDTQYF. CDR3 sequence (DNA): TGCGCCAGCAGCCAGATTAGCGGGAGAAGCACAGATACGCAGTATTTT.

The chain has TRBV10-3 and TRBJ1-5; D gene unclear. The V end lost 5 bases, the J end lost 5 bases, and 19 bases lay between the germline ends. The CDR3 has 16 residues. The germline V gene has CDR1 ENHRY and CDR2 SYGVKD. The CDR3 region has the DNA TGTGCCATCAGTCCCGAACCACCAGGCATTGATCAGCCCCAGCATTTT. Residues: CAISPEPPGIDQPQHF.

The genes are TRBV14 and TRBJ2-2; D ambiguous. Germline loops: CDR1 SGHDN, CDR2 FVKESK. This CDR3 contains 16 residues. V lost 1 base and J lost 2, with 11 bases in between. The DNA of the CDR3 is TGTGCCAGCAGCCAAGGCGGAGACTCCAACACCGGGGAGCTGTTTTTT. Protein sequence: CASSQGGDSNTGELFF.

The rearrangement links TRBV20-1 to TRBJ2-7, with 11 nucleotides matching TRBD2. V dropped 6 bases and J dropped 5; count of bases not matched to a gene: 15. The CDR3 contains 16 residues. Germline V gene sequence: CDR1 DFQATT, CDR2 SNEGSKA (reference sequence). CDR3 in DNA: TGCAGTGCGCTACAACCGTCTAGCGGGAGGAGGGACGAGCAGTACTTC. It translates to CSALQPSSGRRDEQYF.

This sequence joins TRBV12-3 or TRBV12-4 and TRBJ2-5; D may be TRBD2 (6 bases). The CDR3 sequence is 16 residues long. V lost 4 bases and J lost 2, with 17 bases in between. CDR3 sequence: CASSSASEVGQETQYF. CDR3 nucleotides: TGTGCCAGCAGTTCCGCTAGCGAGGTGGGGCAAGAGACCCAGTACTTC.

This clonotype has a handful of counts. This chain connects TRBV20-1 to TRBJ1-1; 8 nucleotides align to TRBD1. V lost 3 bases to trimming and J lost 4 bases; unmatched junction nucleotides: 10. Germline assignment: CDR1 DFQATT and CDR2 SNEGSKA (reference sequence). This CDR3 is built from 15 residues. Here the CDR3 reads CSASGLQGDGTEAFF. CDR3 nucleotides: TGCAGTGCTAGTGGACTACAGGGGGACGGCACTGAAGCTTTCTTT.

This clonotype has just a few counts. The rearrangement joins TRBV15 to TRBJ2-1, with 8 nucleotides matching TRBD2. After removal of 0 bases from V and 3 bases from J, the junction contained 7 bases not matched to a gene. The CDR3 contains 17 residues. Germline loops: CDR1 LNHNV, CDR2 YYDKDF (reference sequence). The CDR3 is CATSREFATSVYNEQFF. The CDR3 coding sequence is TGTGCCACCAGCAGAGAGTTCGCGACTAGCGTCTACAATGAGCAGTTCTTC.

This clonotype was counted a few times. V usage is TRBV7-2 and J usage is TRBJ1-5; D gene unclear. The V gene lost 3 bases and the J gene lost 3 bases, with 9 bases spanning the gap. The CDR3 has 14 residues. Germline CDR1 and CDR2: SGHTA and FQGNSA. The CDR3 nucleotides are TGTGCCAGCAGCTTGGGGTTCCCCAATCAGCCCCAGCATTTT. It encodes CASSLGFPNQPQHF.

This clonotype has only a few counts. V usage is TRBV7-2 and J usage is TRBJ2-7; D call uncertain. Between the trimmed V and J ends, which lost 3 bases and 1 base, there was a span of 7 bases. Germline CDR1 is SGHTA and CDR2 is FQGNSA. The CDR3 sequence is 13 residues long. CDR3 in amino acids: CASSFLGSYEQYF. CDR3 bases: TGTGCCAGCAGCTTTCTGGGGTCCTACGAGCAGTACTTC. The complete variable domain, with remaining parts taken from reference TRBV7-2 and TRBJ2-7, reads GAGVSQSPSNKVTEKGKDVELRCDPISGHTALYWYRQSLGQGLEFLIYFQGNSAPDKSGLPSDRFSAERTGGSVSTLTIQRTQQEDSAVYLCASSFLGSYEQYFGPGTRLTVT.

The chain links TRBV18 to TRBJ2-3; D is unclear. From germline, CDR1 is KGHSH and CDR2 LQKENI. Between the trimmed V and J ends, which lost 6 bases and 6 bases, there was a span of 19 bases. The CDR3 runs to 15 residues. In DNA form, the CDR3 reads TGTGCCAGCTCCCCCACCCCAGTGGGTCTGGATACGCAGTATTTT. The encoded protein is CASSPTPVGLDTQYF. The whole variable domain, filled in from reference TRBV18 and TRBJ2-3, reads NAGVMQNPRHLVRRRGQEARLRCSPMKGHSHVYWYRQLPEEGLKFMVYLQKENIIDESGMPKERFSAEFPKEGPSILRIQQVVRGDSAAYFCASSPTPVGLDTQYFGPGTRLTVL.

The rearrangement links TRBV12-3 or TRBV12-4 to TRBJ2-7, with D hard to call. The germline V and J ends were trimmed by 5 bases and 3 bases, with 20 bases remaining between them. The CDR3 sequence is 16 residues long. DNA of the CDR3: TGTGCCAGCAGTCTCCGGACGGCTGTAGGGAACTACGAGCAGTACTTC. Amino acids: CASSLRTAVGNYEQYF.

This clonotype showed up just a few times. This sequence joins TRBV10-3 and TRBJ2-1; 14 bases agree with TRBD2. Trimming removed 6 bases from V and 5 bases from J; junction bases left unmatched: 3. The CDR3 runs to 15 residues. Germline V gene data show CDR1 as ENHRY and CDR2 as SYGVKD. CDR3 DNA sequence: TGTGCCATCAGCGGACTAGCGGGAGGACACAATGAGCAGTTCTTC. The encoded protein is CAISGLAGGHNEQFF.

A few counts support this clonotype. The CDR3 DNA reads TGTGCCAGCAGCTTAAGGCCAGGGGAGGATGGCTACACCTTC. Amino acid sequence: CASSLRPGEDGYTF. This chain connects TRBV7-9 to TRBJ1-2; maybe TRBD1 (6 bases). Germline V gene sequence: CDR1 SEHNR, CDR2 FQNEAQ (reference sequence). V lost 2 bases, J lost 6 bases, and 13 bases lay in between. This CDR3 region has 14 residues.